The text below deals with one T cell receptor (beta chain). V was trimmed by 4 bases and J by 0 bases, leaving 25 bases between them. Germline assignment: CDR1 MDHEN and CDR2 SYDVKM. CDR3 length: 19 residues. The sample originates from a study of shared clonotypes between healthy human individuals. At deep level, the assay was performed. Clones were sequenced by immunoSEQ multiplex PCR, and TCRdb holds only the in-frame ones, with some missing. The sample comprises around 2.1 million clones, approximately 94% of which are singletons, and 1.5% to 2% rests with the top ten. Terminally differentiated effector memory CD45RA+ cells were excluded by CCR7 positive selection of CD45RO-negative cells.

This receptor was identified in a man between 18 and 35 years old in good health. Some clones in this sample may be carry-over from other donors' samples. This chain connects TRBV28 to TRBJ2-7; D gene uncertain. The sequencing input was naive CD8+ T cells from PBMCs. The CDR3 DNA reads as TGTGCCAGCAGTTCGCCGGGCCTAGAGGTGCCGTTGAGCTCCTACGAGCAGTACTTC. It translates to CASSSPGLEVPLSSYEQYF.